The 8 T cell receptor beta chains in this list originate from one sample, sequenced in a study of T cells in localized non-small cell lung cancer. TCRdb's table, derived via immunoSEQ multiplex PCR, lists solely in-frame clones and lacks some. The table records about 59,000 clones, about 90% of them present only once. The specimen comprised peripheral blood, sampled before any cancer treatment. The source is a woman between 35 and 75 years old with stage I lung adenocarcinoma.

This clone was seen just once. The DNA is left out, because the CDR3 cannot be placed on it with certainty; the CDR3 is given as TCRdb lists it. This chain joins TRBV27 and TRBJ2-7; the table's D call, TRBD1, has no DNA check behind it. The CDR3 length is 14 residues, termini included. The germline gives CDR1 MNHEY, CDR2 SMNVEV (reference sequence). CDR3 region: CASSSGQGLDEQYF.

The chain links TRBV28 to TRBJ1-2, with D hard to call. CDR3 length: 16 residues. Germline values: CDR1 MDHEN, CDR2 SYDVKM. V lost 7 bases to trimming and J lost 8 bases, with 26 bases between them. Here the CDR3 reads CASNSGRSSLSRGYTF. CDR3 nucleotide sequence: TGTGCCAGCAATTCCGGCAGGTCCTCTCTCAGCCGGGGCTACACCTTC.

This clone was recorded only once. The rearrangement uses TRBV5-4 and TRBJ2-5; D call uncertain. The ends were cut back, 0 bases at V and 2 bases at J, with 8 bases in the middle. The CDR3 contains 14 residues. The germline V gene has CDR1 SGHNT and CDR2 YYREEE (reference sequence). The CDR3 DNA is TGTGCCAGCAGCTTGGCCCGAGGACAAGAGACCCAGTACTTC. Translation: CASSLARGQETQYF.

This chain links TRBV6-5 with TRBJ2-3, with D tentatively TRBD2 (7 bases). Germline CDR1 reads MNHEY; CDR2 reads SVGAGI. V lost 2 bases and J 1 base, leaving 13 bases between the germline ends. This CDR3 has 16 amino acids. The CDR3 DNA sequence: TGTGCCAGCAGTTACAAAACGGGGGGCCGCACAGATACGCAGTATTTT. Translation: CASSYKTGGRTDTQYF.

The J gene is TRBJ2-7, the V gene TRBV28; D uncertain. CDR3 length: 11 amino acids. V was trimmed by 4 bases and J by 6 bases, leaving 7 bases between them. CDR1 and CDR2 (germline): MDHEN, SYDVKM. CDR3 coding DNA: TGTGCCAGCAGTTATAACGGCGAGCAGTACTTC. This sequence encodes CASSYNGEQYF.

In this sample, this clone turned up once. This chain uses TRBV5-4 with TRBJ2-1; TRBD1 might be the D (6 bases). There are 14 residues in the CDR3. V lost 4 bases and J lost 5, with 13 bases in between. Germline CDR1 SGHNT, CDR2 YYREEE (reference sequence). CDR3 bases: TGTGCCAGCAGCCCGTCGGACAGCCACAATGAGCAGTTCTTC. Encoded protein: CASSPSDSHNEQFF.

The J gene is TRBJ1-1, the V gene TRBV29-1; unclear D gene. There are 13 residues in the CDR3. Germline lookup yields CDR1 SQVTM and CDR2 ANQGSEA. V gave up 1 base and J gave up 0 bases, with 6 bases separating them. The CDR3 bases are TGCAGCGTTGAAGGACCCATGAACACTGAAGCTTTCTTT. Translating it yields CSVEGPMNTEAFF.

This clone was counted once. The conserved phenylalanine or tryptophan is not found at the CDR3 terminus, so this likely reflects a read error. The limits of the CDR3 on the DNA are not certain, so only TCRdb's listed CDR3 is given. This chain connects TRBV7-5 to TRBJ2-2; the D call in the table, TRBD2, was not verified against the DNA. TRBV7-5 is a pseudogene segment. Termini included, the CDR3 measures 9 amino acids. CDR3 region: CVRSRGRAG.